This TCR beta chain was sequenced during a study of T cell responses to AZD1222 COVID-19 vaccine. Here immunoSEQ multiplex PCR was the method, and the copy in TCRdb shows in-frame clones only, minus some. This sample has under 200,000 clones; roughly 85% occur once, and the top ten carry 1.1%. V was clipped by 4 bases and J by 8 bases; unmatched bases: 11. This CDR3 has 14 residues. The germline CDR1 and CDR2 sequences are SGHRS and YFSETQ. Study conclusions and caveats: Spike-specific TCR breadth and depth both grew after two AZD1222 doses. There were repertoire samples only from the period after the peak T cell response. The number of AZD1222 recipients seropositive at baseline was only 5 to 7. CD4 TCRs linked to vaccination spanned spike, dominating at 160-218 and 743-854.

Regarding this clone: Its antigen is still unknown.

The V and J genes are TRBV5-1 and TRBJ1-2; 7 bases are a match to TRBD1. The sequence was collected from an adult who received the AZD1222 COVID-19 vaccine. Source: peripheral blood, taken 28 days after the second AZD1222 dose. The DNA for the CDR3 is TGCGCCAGCAGCATTTCGGGACAGCCAACAGGCTACACCTTC. Protein: CASSISGQPTGYTF.